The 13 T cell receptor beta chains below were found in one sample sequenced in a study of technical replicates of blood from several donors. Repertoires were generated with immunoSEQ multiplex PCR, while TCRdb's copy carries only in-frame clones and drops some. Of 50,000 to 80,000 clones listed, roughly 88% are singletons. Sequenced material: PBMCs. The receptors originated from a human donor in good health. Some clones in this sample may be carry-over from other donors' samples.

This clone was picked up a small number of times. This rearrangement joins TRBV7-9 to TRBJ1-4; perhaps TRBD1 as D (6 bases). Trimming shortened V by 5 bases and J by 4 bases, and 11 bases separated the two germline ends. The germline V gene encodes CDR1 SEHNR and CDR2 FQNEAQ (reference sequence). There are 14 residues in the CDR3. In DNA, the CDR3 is TGTGCCAGCAGCGCTAGACAGGTTAATGAAAAACTGTTTTTT. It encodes CASSARQVNEKLFF.

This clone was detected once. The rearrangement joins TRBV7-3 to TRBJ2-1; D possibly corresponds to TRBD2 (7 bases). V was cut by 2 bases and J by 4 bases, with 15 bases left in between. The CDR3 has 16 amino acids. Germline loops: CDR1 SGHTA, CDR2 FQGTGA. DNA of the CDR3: TGTGCCAGCAGCTTAGGCCTGGGGGGGGCTTACAATGAGCAGTTCTTC. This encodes CASSLGLGGAYNEQFF.

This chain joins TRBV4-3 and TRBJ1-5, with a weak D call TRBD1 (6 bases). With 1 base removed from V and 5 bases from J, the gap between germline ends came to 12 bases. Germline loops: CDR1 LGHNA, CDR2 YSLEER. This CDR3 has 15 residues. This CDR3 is CASSQVLRGHQPQHF. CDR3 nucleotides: TGCGCCAGCAGCCAAGTTCTCAGGGGACATCAGCCCCAGCATTTT.

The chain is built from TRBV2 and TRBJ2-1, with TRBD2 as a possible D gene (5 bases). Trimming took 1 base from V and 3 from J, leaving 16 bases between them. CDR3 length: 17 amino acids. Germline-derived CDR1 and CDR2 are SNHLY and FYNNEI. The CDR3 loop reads CASSEGSSSGNYNEQFF. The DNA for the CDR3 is TGTGCCAGCAGTGAAGGTTCGTCGAGCGGAAACTACAATGAGCAGTTCTTC.

The CDR3 reads CASSPGQTWNEQFF. DNA of the CDR3: TGCGCCAGCAGCCCGGGTCAGACGTGGAATGAGCAGTTCTTC. This chain connects TRBV5-1 to TRBJ2-1; D is unclear. The germline V gene encodes CDR1 SGHRS and CDR2 YFSETQ. This CDR3 has 14 residues. The V and J ends lost 4 bases and 7 bases respectively, with 15 bases between them.

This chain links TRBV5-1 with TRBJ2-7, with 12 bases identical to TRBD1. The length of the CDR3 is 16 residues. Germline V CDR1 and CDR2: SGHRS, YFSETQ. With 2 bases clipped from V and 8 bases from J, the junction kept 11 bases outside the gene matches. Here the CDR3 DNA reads TGCGCCAGCAGCTTCACCGGGACAGGGGGCCGTTATAAGCAGTACTTC. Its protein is CASSFTGTGGRYKQYF.

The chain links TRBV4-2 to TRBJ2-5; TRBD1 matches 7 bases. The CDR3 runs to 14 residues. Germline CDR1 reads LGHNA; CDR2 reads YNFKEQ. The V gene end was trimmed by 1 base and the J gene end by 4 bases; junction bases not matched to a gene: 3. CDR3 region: CASSQVDRAETQYF. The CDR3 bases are TGTGCCAGCAGCCAAGTAGACAGGGCAGAGACCCAGTACTTC.

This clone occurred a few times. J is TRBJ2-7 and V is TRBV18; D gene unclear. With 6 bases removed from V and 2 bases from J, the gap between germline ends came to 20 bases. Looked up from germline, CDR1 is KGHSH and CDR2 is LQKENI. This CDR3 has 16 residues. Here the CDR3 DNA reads TGTGCCAGCTCGACCATCCCGGGTTCCTCCACCTACGAGCAGTACTTC. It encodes CASSTIPGSSTYEQYF.

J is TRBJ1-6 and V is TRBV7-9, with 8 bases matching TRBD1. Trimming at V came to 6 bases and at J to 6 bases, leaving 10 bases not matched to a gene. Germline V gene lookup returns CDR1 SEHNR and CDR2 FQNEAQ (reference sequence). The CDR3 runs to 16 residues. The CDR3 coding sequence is TGTGCCAGCAGTTCCACGTGGGACAGGACTAATTCACCCCTCCACTTT. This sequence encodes CASSSTWDRTNSPLHF.

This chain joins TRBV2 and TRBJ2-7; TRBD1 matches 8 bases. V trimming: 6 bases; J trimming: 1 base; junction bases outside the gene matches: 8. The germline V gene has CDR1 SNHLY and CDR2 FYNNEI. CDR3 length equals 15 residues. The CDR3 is CASRGLRTGSYEQYF. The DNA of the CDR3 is TGTGCCAGCAGGGGACTTAGGACAGGGTCCTACGAGCAGTACTTC.

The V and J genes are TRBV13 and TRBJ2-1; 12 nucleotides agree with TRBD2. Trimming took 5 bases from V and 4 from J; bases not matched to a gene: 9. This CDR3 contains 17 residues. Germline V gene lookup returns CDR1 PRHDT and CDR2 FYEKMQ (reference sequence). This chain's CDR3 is CASSPDSLAGGYNEQFF. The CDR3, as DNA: TGTGCCAGCAGCCCGGACTCACTAGCGGGGGGATACAATGAGCAGTTCTTC.

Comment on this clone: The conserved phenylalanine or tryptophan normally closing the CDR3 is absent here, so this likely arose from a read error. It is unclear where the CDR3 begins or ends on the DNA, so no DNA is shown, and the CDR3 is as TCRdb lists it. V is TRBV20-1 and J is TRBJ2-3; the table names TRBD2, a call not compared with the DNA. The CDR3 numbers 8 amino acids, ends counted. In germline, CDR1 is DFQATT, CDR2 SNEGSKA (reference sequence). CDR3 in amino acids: CSAITGAL.

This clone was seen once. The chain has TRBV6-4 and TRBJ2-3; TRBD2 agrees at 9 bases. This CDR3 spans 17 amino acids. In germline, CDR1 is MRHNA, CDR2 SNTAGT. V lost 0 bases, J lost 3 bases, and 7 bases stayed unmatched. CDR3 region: CASSDSPGGGATDTQYF. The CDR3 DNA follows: TGTGCCAGCAGTGACTCCCCGGGCGGGGGGGCGACAGATACGCAGTATTTT.